The 26 T cell receptor beta chains below were found in one sample sequenced in a study of T-cell memory formation after mild COVID-19. MiXCR, applied by TCRdb to the 5' RACE reads, yields one record per CDR3 protein. Found here are approximately 230,000 distinct CDR3 sequences, about 17% of them singletons; the top ten hold approximately 3.5%. The sequencing sample was made of PBMCs or a T cell subset sorted from them (not recorded which). The receptors stem from a man aged 18 to 29 who had mild COVID-19 (a few samples of this study predate the infection). Cell type and time point are not known.

There are many counts of this clonotype. The genes are TRBV27 and TRBJ1-1, with D unresolved. Germline V lookup: CDR1 MNHEY, CDR2 SMNVEV (reference sequence). Trimming stripped 3 bases from V and 1 base from J, with 6 bases between. CDR3 size: 13 residues. This chain's CDR3 is CASSFNPNTEAFF. The DNA for the CDR3 is TGTGCCAGCAGTTTCAACCCGAACACTGAAGCTTTCTTT.

The table lists this clonotype with a few counts. This sequence joins TRBV5-1 and TRBJ1-5; perhaps TRBD1 as D (6 bases). The V and J ends lost 4 bases and 3 bases respectively, with 11 bases between them. CDR1 and CDR2 (germline): SGHRS, YFSETQ. CDR3 length: 14 residues. The CDR3 DNA follows: TGCGCCAGCAGCGCTGGGACACCCAATCAGCCCCAGCATTTT. This sequence encodes CASSAGTPNQPQHF.

The chain employs TRBV10-3 and TRBJ2-3, with 8 bases that match TRBD1. The germline CDR1 and CDR2 sequences are ENHRY and SYGVKD. CDR3 length: 14 residues. With V trimmed by 2 bases and J by 3 bases, 1 base remained unmatched. This CDR3 is CAISERDRTDTQYF. CDR3 sequence (DNA): TGTGCCATCAGTGAGCGGGACAGGACAGATACGCAGTATTTT.

This clonotype was seen at least ten times. The chain recombines TRBV25-1 with TRBJ1-1; D uncertain. Trimming took off 5 bases at V and 7 bases at J, with 17 bases between the two ends. Germline lookup yields CDR1 MGHDK and CDR2 SYGVNS. The CDR3 loop spans 14 amino acids. CDR3 sequence reads: CASSRTGGVFEAFF. CDR3 nucleotides: TGTGCCAGCAGTCGGACGGGTGGGGTGTTTGAAGCTTTCTTT.

This clonotype was detected many times. The chain combines TRBV5-6 with TRBJ1-1; D gene unclear. The CDR3 is 15 residues long. V lost 4 bases and J 2 bases, leaving 15 bases between the germline ends. From germline, CDR1 is SGHDT and CDR2 YYEEEE. CDR3 DNA sequence: TGTGCCAGCAGCCTATGGAGCGGATTTAACACTGAAGCTTTCTTT. Encoded protein: CASSLWSGFNTEAFF.

This clonotype was seen a few times. The V and J genes are TRBV7-3 and TRBJ2-7, with D perhaps matching TRBD2 (5 bases). The CDR3 length is 17 residues. The germline CDR1 and CDR2 sequences are SGHTA and FQGTGA. V lost 5 bases and J 2 bases, leaving 22 bases between the germline ends. CDR3 DNA sequence: TGTGCCAGCAGCCCCTTAGGCGTTGGGTCCGGGGCCTACGAGCAGTACTTC. This sequence encodes CASSPLGVGSGAYEQYF.

This clonotype was detected only a few times. The V call is TRBV7-2, the J call TRBJ2-1; the D gene is possibly TRBD2 (6 bases). Germline V gene lookup returns CDR1 SGHTA and CDR2 FQGNSA. The CDR3 runs 17 residues. The ends were cut back, 3 bases at V and 5 bases at J, with 20 bases in the middle. CDR3 sequence reads: CASSFLSRGRTDNEQFF. CDR3 coding DNA: TGTGCCAGCAGCTTTCTATCCCGGGGGAGGACCGACAATGAGCAGTTCTTC.

This rearrangement joins TRBV12-3 or TRBV12-4 to TRBJ1-1, with D tentatively TRBD1 (5 bases). The CDR3 has 13 residues. With 2 bases removed from V and 6 bases from J, the gap between germline ends came to 10 bases. CDR3 in amino acids: CASSLMGEPEAFF. The CDR3 coding sequence is TGTGCCAGCAGTTTAATGGGGGAACCTGAAGCTTTCTTT.

This clonotype was found once. CDR3 nucleotides: TGTGCCATAGGACAGTCGAGCTCCTATAATTCACCCCTCCACTTT. As protein: CAIGQSSSYNSPLHF. The rearrangement uses TRBV7-9 and TRBJ1-6, with TRBD1 as a possible D gene (6 bases). This CDR3 is 15 amino acids long. Germline CDR1 is SEHNR and CDR2 is FQNEAQ (reference sequence). Trimming removed 10 bases from V and 0 bases from J, with 13 bases in between.

At least ten counts were recorded for this clonotype. The chain recombines TRBV5-6 with TRBJ2-2; D not certain. CDR1 is SGHDT and CDR2 is YYEEEE in the germline V gene. The CDR3 has 12 amino acids. The V end lost 0 bases, the J end lost 7 bases, and 4 bases lay between the germline ends. CDR3 in DNA: TGTGCCAGCAGCTTGGTCGGCGGGGAGCTGTTTTTT. Amino acid sequence: CASSLVGGELFF.

CDR3 in DNA: TGTGCCAGCAGCTTAAGGGCCCTCACTGAAGCTTTCTTT. Its translation: CASSLRALTEAFF. This chain joins TRBV7-8 and TRBJ1-1, with D hard to call. V lost 2 bases and J lost 4, with 8 bases in between. The germline V gene has CDR1 SGHVS and CDR2 FQNEAQ. This CDR3 region has 13 residues.

This chain uses TRBV5-1 with TRBJ2-3, with TRBD2 as a possible D gene (5 bases). Germline V gene sequence: CDR1 SGHRS, CDR2 YFSETQ. V gave up 1 base and J gave up 3 bases, with 12 bases separating them. The length of the CDR3 is 15 residues. The CDR3 loop is CASSLTSRMTDTQYF. In DNA, the CDR3 is TGCGCCAGCAGCTTGACTAGTAGAATGACAGATACGCAGTATTTT.

This clonotype was recorded many times. This chain links TRBV5-1 with TRBJ1-1, with TRBD1 identical over 9 bases. CDR1 and CDR2 from the germline V gene are SGHRS and YFSETQ. This CDR3 has 15 amino acids. Trimming at V came to 5 bases and at J to 5 bases, leaving 10 bases not matched to a gene. DNA of the CDR3: TGCGCCAGCAGAACAGGGGGCTCCGTCGGAACTGAAGCTTTCTTT. As protein: CASRTGGSVGTEAFF.

This clonotype has more than one count but fewer than ten. This chain joins TRBV6-2 or TRBV6-3 and TRBJ2-1; no reliable D call. This CDR3 is built from 14 residues. V lost 3 bases to trimming and J lost 4 bases, with 10 bases between them. Germline lookup yields CDR1 MNHEY and CDR2 SVGEGT. CDR3 bases: TGTGCCAGCAGTTATGCCCCTGGATACAATGAGCAGTTCTTC. Translating it yields CASSYAPGYNEQFF.

This sequence joins TRBV3-1 and TRBJ2-7, with no clear D. The germline gives CDR1 LGHDT, CDR2 YNNKEL (reference sequence). This CDR3 has 13 amino acids. V gave up 2 bases and J gave up 9 bases, with 14 bases separating them. This CDR3 reads CASSQISEGRQYF. CDR3 DNA sequence: TGTGCCAGCAGCCAAATATCGGAAGGACGGCAGTACTTC.

V and J are TRBV10-3 and TRBJ2-7; D gene unclear. Germline CDR1 ENHRY, CDR2 SYGVKD. The V end was cut by 2 bases, the J end by 5 bases, with 13 bases between. The CDR3 extends over 14 amino acids. The DNA for the CDR3 is TGTGCCATCAGTGAGAACCTTACACCCAACGAGCAGTACTTC. Its protein product is CAISENLTPNEQYF.

The chain recombines TRBV4-1 with TRBJ2-5; D unclear. There are 12 residues in the CDR3. The germline V gene encodes CDR1 MGHRA and CDR2 YSYEKL. The V end lost 1 base, the J end lost 5 bases, and 5 bases lay between the germline ends. This CDR3 is CASSQVEETQYF. The CDR3 nucleotides read TGCGCCAGCAGCCAAGTTGAGGAGACCCAGTACTTC.

This clonotype has just a few counts. The V and J genes are TRBV20-1 and TRBJ2-5; 8 bases are a match to TRBD2. The ends lost 0 bases at V and 5 bases at J; junction bases unmatched: 5. The CDR3 sequence is 14 residues long. The V gene's germline CDR1 is DFQATT and CDR2 SNEGSKA (reference sequence). CDR3 sequence: CSARDEGLDETQYF. CDR3 nucleotide sequence: TGCAGTGCTAGAGATGAGGGACTAGATGAGACCCAGTACTTC.

This clonotype was detected a few times. The chain uses TRBV10-3 and TRBJ1-2, with no clear D. The germline gives CDR1 ENHRY, CDR2 SYGVKD. Between the trimmed V and J ends, which lost 4 bases and 1 base, there was a span of 10 bases. The CDR3 is 14 residues long. The CDR3 sequence is CAISVGEGNYGYTF. The CDR3 nucleotides are TGTGCCATCAGTGTTGGAGAGGGTAACTATGGCTACACCTTC.

The table lists this clonotype with a few counts. The chain has TRBV5-6 and TRBJ2-5, with 7 nucleotides matching TRBD1. Germline trimming cut 3 bases from V and 0 bases from J; bases unmatched to any gene: 8. CDR1 is SGHDT and CDR2 is YYEEEE in the germline V gene. The CDR3 is 16 amino acids. CDR3 sequence (DNA): TGTGCCAGCAGCTCCCGGGGACAGCAGTACCAAGAGACCCAGTACTTC. Its translation is CASSSRGQQYQETQYF.

The table lists this clonotype with a few counts. V is TRBV7-2 and J is TRBJ2-7; D is possibly TRBD1 (5 bases). The ends were cut back, 4 bases at V and 7 bases at J, with 14 bases in the middle. The CDR3 is made up of 13 amino acids. CDR1 SGHTA and CDR2 FQGNSA come from the germline V gene. In nucleotides, the CDR3 is TGTGCCAGCAGCTCCCGGACAACCACGGAGCAGTACTTC. It specifies CASSSRTTTEQYF.

This clonotype was seen a handful of times. The chain combines TRBV4-2 with TRBJ2-5, with 7 bases lining up with TRBD2. CDR3 length: 15 residues. CDR1 is LGHNA and CDR2 is YNFKEQ in the germline V gene. Losses at the gene ends were 4 bases for V and 5 bases for J; bases not matched to a gene: 10. CDR3 amino acids: CASSRASRGGETQYF. In nucleotides, the CDR3 is TGTGCCAGCAGCCGAGCCTCGAGGGGAGGGGAGACCCAGTACTTC.

This chain joins TRBV20-1 and TRBJ1-4, with a tentative D call TRBD1 (6 bases). V was cut by 1 base and J by 8 bases, with 26 bases left in between. CDR1 DFQATT and CDR2 SNEGSKA come from the germline V gene (reference sequence). CDR3 length equals 18 residues. Here the CDR3 DNA reads TGCAGTGCTAGAGGCGGGATGGACAGAGCGACGTTTGGGGAAAAACTGTTTTTT. Amino acid sequence: CSARGGMDRATFGEKLFF.

The rearrangement uses TRBV20-1 and TRBJ1-4; a weak D match, TRBD1 (5 bases). This CDR3 has 14 amino acids. From germline, CDR1 is DFQATT and CDR2 SNEGSKA (reference sequence). The V end was cut by 0 bases, the J end by 8 bases, with 13 bases between. The CDR3 DNA reads TGCAGTGCTAGAGATGAGGGGAATGGGGAAAAACTGTTTTTT. Protein sequence: CSARDEGNGEKLFF.

This clonotype was seen many times. V usage is TRBV20-1 and J usage is TRBJ1-5; D call uncertain. Germline V CDR1 and CDR2: DFQATT, SNEGSKA (reference sequence). The CDR3 is 14 residues long. Between the trimmed V and J ends, which lost 3 bases and 0 bases, there was a span of 9 bases. The CDR3 here is CSASSGVSNQPQHF. The CDR3 nucleotides read TGCAGTGCTAGTTCTGGTGTTAGCAATCAGCCCCAGCATTTT.

CDR3 sequence (DNA): TGCAGTGCTAGGGCCGACTTAGCGGGGTATCGCACAGATACGCAGTATTTT. It specifies CSARADLAGYRTDTQYF. The V call is TRBV20-1, the J call TRBJ2-3; 8 bases agree with TRBD2. The V and J ends lost 3 bases and 1 base, in that order; junction bases with no gene match: 12. CDR1 is DFQATT, CDR2 SNEGSKA, per germline (reference sequence). This CDR3 has 17 amino acids.